What follows are 24 T cell receptor beta chains derived from one specimen sequenced in a study of cytomegalovirus exposure and HLA in healthy donors. PCR primers comprised 60 Vbeta and 13 Jbeta primers. The table came from immunoSEQ multiplex PCR; TCRdb's copy has only in-frame clones and leaves some out. The sample has 130,000 or so clones, more than 70% seen once. What was sequenced was PBMCs. These receptors all come from a woman in her fifties or sixties in good health and CMV-seronegative.

The chain joins TRBV29-1 to TRBJ2-1; 14 nucleotides agree with TRBD2. The length of the CDR3 is 15 residues. Germline CDR1 and CDR2: SQVTM and ANQGSEA. J gave up 6 bases and V 7 bases, and 8 bases lay outside the gene matches. CDR3 region: CSARVGTSGSNEQFF. CDR3 nucleotides: TGCAGCGCGAGGGTGGGGACTAGCGGGAGCAATGAGCAGTTCTTC.

Only a few counts were recorded for this clone. CDR3 coding DNA: TGCGCCAGCAGCCCCCCCTTCGGGGTTGACCTTAGTAGTGAGCAGTTCTTC. Translating it yields CASSPPFGVDLSSEQFF. The chain carries TRBV4-1 and TRBJ2-1, with D possibly being TRBD2 (5 bases). The germline gives CDR1 MGHRA, CDR2 YSYEKL. V was shortened by 4 bases and J by 9 bases, with 25 bases between the two germline ends. This CDR3 region has 17 residues.

In its sample, this clone was seen once. This rearrangement joins TRBV6-1 to TRBJ1-5; D gene unclear. The V end was cut by 3 bases, the J end by 0 bases, with 12 bases between. The CDR3 runs 16 residues. Germline V gives CDR1 MNHNS, CDR2 SASEGT. CDR3 DNA sequence: TGTGCCAGCAGTGAGCGGCAGAATCTTAGCAATCAGCCCCAGCATTTT. This encodes CASSERQNLSNQPQHF.

V usage is TRBV9 and J usage is TRBJ1-4; TRBD1 aligns across 7 bases. The germline CDR1 and CDR2 sequences are SGDLS and YYNGEE. V trimming: 3 bases; J trimming: 7 bases; junction bases outside the gene matches: 9. The length of the CDR3 is 15 residues. CDR3 bases: TGTGCCAGCAGCGAACGACAGGGATTTGCTGAAAAACTGTTTTTT. It specifies CASSERQGFAEKLFF.

The CDR3 region is CASSQGGLYEQYF. In nucleotides, the CDR3 is TGCGCCAGCAGCCAAGGAGGTCTCTACGAGCAGTACTTC. The chain carries TRBV4-1 and TRBJ2-7; D not resolved. CDR1 is MGHRA and CDR2 is YSYEKL in the germline V gene. This CDR3 has 13 amino acids. The V gene lost 1 base and the J gene lost 3 bases, with 7 bases spanning the gap.

The chain is built from TRBV5-1 and TRBJ2-1; the match to TRBD2 covers 12 bases. This CDR3 has 15 amino acids. Unmatched junction bases numbered 0, after V lost 5 bases and J lost 0 bases. Germline CDR1 SGHRS, CDR2 YFSETQ. This CDR3 is CASRTSGGSYNEQFF. The CDR3 DNA reads as TGCGCCAGCAGGACTAGCGGGGGCTCCTACAATGAGCAGTTCTTC.

In DNA form, the CDR3 reads TGTGCCAGCAACCCTCTGGGACAGGCGATGAACACTGAAGCTTTCTTT. Its translation is CASNPLGQAMNTEAFF. The chain carries TRBV27 and TRBJ1-1; 8 nucleotides align to TRBD1. The ends lost 7 bases at V and 0 bases at J; junction bases unmatched: 10. CDR1 is MNHEY and CDR2 is SMNVEV in the germline V gene (reference sequence). The CDR3 is 16 residues long.

The V and J genes are TRBV5-1 and TRBJ1-4; D not certain. The CDR3 loop spans 14 amino acids. V lost 5 bases and J lost 2, with 10 bases in between. Germline CDR1 reads SGHRS; CDR2 reads YFSETQ. CDR3 nucleotides: TGCGCCAGCAGAGAGGGTTACACTAATGAAAAACTGTTTTTT. Amino acids: CASREGYTNEKLFF.

This chain links TRBV18 with TRBJ2-5, with 9 nucleotides matching TRBD2. Germline V CDR1 and CDR2: KGHSH, LQKENI. J gave up 4 bases and V 5 bases, and 5 bases lay outside the gene matches. This CDR3 region has 14 residues. This chain's CDR3 is CASSDSAGGETQYF. The CDR3 DNA is TGTGCCAGCTCAGATTCAGCGGGAGGAGAGACCCAGTACTTC.

The chain has TRBV13 and TRBJ1-2, with D possibly TRBD1 on 6 matching bases. Between the trimmed V and J ends, which lost 4 bases and 3 bases, there was a span of 18 bases. CDR1 and CDR2 from the germline V gene are PRHDT and FYEKMQ (reference sequence). This CDR3 has 16 residues. CDR3 amino acids: CASSSSSKQGYYGYTF. The CDR3 DNA is TGTGCCAGCAGCTCGAGCTCTAAACAGGGTTACTATGGCTACACCTTC.

This chain connects TRBV27 to TRBJ2-7; 9 bases match TRBD1. The CDR3 loop spans 14 amino acids. V gave up 5 bases and J gave up 1 base; unmatched junction bases: 3. In germline, CDR1 is MNHEY, CDR2 SMNVEV (reference sequence). CDR3 sequence (DNA): TGTGCCAGCAGTCCGACAGGGGGGTCCTACGAGCAGTACTTC. The encoded protein is CASSPTGGSYEQYF.

A remark on this clone: Other DNA variants within this sample encode the same CDR3. This chain links TRBV6-5 with TRBJ2-2; 9 positions agree with TRBD1. The CDR3 is 15 amino acids. Germline lookup yields CDR1 MNHEY and CDR2 SVGAGI. V was clipped by 5 bases and J by 4 bases; unmatched bases: 5. The CDR3 reads CASSQGQGRTGELFF. The DNA of the CDR3 is TGTGCCAGCAGTCAGGGACAGGGTCGCACCGGGGAGCTGTTTTTT.

The V and J genes are TRBV7-2 and TRBJ1-2; a weak D match, TRBD1 (6 bases). This CDR3 has 16 amino acids. The V end lost 1 base, the J end lost 1 base, and 13 bases lay between the germline ends. In germline, CDR1 is SGHTA, CDR2 FQGNSA. CDR3 residues: CASSLGFDRNNYGYTF. CDR3 bases: TGTGCCAGCAGCTTAGGTTTTGACAGGAATAACTATGGCTACACCTTC.

The genes are TRBV7-8 and TRBJ1-5, with D unresolved. Trimming removed 7 bases from V and 0 bases from J, with 13 bases in between. Germline-derived CDR1 and CDR2 are SGHVS and FQNEAQ. This CDR3 spans 15 amino acids. The chain's CDR3 is CASNLGRNSNQPQHF. The CDR3 DNA sequence: TGTGCCAGCAACCTAGGGAGAAATAGCAATCAGCCCCAGCATTTT.

The chain employs TRBV5-1 and TRBJ2-3, with 10 bases fitting TRBD2. The CDR3 loop spans 16 amino acids. The ends lost 4 bases at V and 0 bases at J; junction bases unmatched: 5. Germline V lookup: CDR1 SGHRS, CDR2 YFSETQ. The CDR3 bases are TGCGCCAGCAGCGTCGGACTAGCGGCTAGCACAGATACGCAGTATTTT. It encodes CASSVGLAASTDTQYF.

A single count supports this clone. The V and J genes are TRBV19 and TRBJ1-2, with 7 bases identical to TRBD1. The V and J ends lost 4 bases and 3 bases, in that order; junction bases with no gene match: 5. Germline assignment: CDR1 LNHDA and CDR2 SQIVND (reference sequence). The CDR3 is 14 amino acids. CDR3 in DNA: TGTGCCAGTAGTACCCGGGACAGATACTATGGCTACACCTTC. Encoded protein: CASSTRDRYYGYTF. Variable domain in full (rest from reference TRBV19 and TRBJ1-2): DGGITQSPKYLFRKEGQNVTLSCEQNLNHDAMYWYRQDPGQGLRLIYYSQIVNDFQKGDIAEGYSVSREKKESFPLTVTSAQKNPTAFYLCASSTRDRYYGYTFGSGTRLTVV.

The chain carries TRBV7-2 and TRBJ2-7; TRBD2 is a possible D gene (5 bases). The CDR3 extends over 13 amino acids. V was pared by 2 bases and J by 3 bases, with 8 bases between. Germline CDR1 SGHTA, CDR2 FQGNSA. The CDR3 spells CASSLSAVYEQYF. The CDR3 DNA is TGTGCCAGCAGCTTATCAGCGGTCTACGAGCAGTACTTC.

The V and J genes are TRBV29-1 and TRBJ1-1; 9 bases are a match to TRBD1. The CDR3 loop spans 13 amino acids. Trimming removed 7 bases from V and 2 bases from J; junction bases left unmatched: 5. Germline V gene data show CDR1 as SQVTM and CDR2 as ANQGSEA. DNA of the CDR3: TGCAGCGCCGGACAGGGGCGAAACACTGAAGCTTTCTTT. Translation: CSAGQGRNTEAFF.

This chain joins TRBV2 and TRBJ2-5; TRBD2 agrees at 11 bases. This CDR3 has 16 amino acids. Per germline, CDR1 SNHLY and CDR2 FYNNEI. V dropped 3 bases and J dropped 5; count of bases not matched to a gene: 8. CDR3 amino acids: CASSEWLAGGRETQYF. The CDR3, as DNA: TGTGCCAGCAGTGAGTGGCTAGCGGGAGGAAGGGAGACCCAGTACTTC.

This chain joins TRBV5-4 and TRBJ2-1; TRBD2 agrees at 11 bases. The CDR3 extends over 15 amino acids. With 4 bases clipped from V and 2 bases from J, the junction kept 2 bases outside the gene matches. Per the germline V gene, CDR1 is SGHNT and CDR2 is YYREEE (reference sequence). As DNA, the CDR3 is TGTGCCAGCAGCCCGACTAGCGGGACCTACAATGAGCAGTTCTTC. Encoded protein: CASSPTSGTYNEQFF.

This clone was counted between two and nine times. V is TRBV28 and J is TRBJ2-7; a possible D gene is TRBD1 (6 bases). The CDR3 spans 15 residues. Germline V gives CDR1 MDHEN, CDR2 SYDVKM. The germline V and J ends were trimmed by 7 bases and 2 bases, with 18 bases remaining between them. The CDR3 sequence is CASTQVQGFTYEQYF. CDR3 bases: TGTGCCAGCACCCAGGTCCAGGGGTTCACCTACGAGCAGTACTTC. Variable domain in full (rest from reference TRBV28 and TRBJ2-7): DVKVTQSSRYLVKRTGEKVFLECVQDMDHENMFWYRQDPGLGLRLIYFSYDVKMKEKGDIPEGYSVSREKKERFSLILESASTNQTSMYLCASTQVQGFTYEQYFGPGTRLTVT.

This clone was counted between two and nine times. V gene TRBV7-8 combines with J gene TRBJ2-2; 9 bases match TRBD2. The CDR3 contains 16 residues. J gave up 4 bases and V 5 bases, and 8 bases lay outside the gene matches. CDR1 SGHVS and CDR2 FQNEAQ come from the germline V gene. The CDR3 DNA follows: TGTGCCAGCAGCCCCTCGCGGGGGGGCCCCACCGGGGAGCTGTTTTTT. Translating it yields CASSPSRGGPTGELFF.

V usage is TRBV29-1 and J usage is TRBJ2-7; TRBD1 agrees at 9 bases. The germline CDR1 and CDR2 sequences are SQVTM and ANQGSEA. The CDR3 loop spans 12 amino acids. V shed 7 bases and J 6 bases; nucleotides not matched to a gene: 7. Here the CDR3 reads CSAWTGALEQYF. CDR3 nucleotide sequence: TGCAGCGCCTGGACAGGGGCCCTCGAGCAGTACTTC.

This clone was detected once. The CDR3 is CASSLEGTSAQYF. The DNA for the CDR3 is TGTGCCAGCAGCTTGGAGGGGACTAGTGCGCAGTATTTT. V is TRBV5-4 and J is TRBJ2-3; 8 nucleotides align to TRBD2. Germline CDR1 SGHNT, CDR2 YYREEE (reference sequence). This CDR3 comprises 13 residues. Trimming at V came to 0 bases and at J to 10 bases, leaving 4 bases not matched to a gene. Full variable domain (rest looked up from reference TRBV5-4 and TRBJ2-3): ETGVTQSPTHLIKTRGQQVTLRCSSQSGHNTVSWYQQALGQGPQFIFQYYREEENGRGNFPPRFSGLQFPNYSSELNVNALELDDSALYLCASSLEGTSAQYFGPGTRLTVL.